Presented here are 9 T cell receptor beta chains from one specimen sequenced in a study of technical replicates of blood from a handful of donors. TCRdb's table, derived via immunoSEQ multiplex PCR, lists solely in-frame clones and lacks some. The table lists 65,000 to 85,000 clones, over 80% of them singletons. Sequenced material: T cells isolated from PBMCs. These receptors originate from a human donor in good health.

CDR3 DNA: TGTGCCTGGAGGAAAAGACTAGCGGGGGTGATAACCTACGAGCAGTACTTC. It specifies CAWRKRLAGVITYEQYF. The chain is built from TRBV30 and TRBJ2-7, with 12 bases identical to TRBD2. Per the germline V gene, CDR1 is GTSNPN and CDR2 is SVGIG (reference sequence). J gave up 2 bases and V 3 bases, and 11 bases lay outside the gene matches. There are 17 residues in the CDR3.

The chain links TRBV5-6 to TRBJ2-1; D possibly corresponds to TRBD2 (7 bases). The germline V gene has CDR1 SGHDT and CDR2 YYEEEE. The CDR3 spans 14 residues. V lost 1 base, J lost 11 bases, and 16 bases lay in between. The CDR3 protein is CASSLKDLGGQQFF. DNA for the CDR3: TGTGCCAGCAGCTTGAAGGACTTGGGGGGGCAGCAGTTCTTC. Full variable domain (missing parts from reference TRBV5-6 and TRBJ2-1): DAGVTQSPTHLIKTRGQQVTLRCSPKSGHDTVSWYQQALGQGPQFIFQYYEEEERQRGNFPDRFSGHQFPNYSSELNVNALLLGDSALYLCASSLKDLGGQQFFGPGTRLTVL.

The chain carries TRBV6-6 and TRBJ2-3; D is uncertain. The germline V and J ends were trimmed by 2 bases and 4 bases, with 13 bases remaining between them. Germline CDR1 is MNHNY and CDR2 is SVGAGI (reference sequence). This CDR3 contains 15 residues. The CDR3 region is CASSYRLEGADTQYF. The CDR3 DNA reads TGTGCCAGCAGTTACCGGCTAGAAGGAGCAGATACGCAGTATTTT.

CDR3 sequence: CASSSGGQGETQYF. In DNA form, the CDR3 reads TGCGCCAGCAGCTCCGGAGGACAGGGGGAGACCCAGTACTTC. V usage is TRBV5-1 and J usage is TRBJ2-5; the match to TRBD1 covers 9 bases. The CDR3 spans 14 residues. Germline-derived CDR1 and CDR2 are SGHRS and YFSETQ. V was clipped by 3 bases and J by 5 bases; unmatched bases: 5.

This chain uses TRBV27 with TRBJ2-7, with unresolved D. Trimming shortened V by 2 bases and J by 2 bases, and 13 bases separated the two germline ends. The CDR3 consists of 15 residues. Germline lookup yields CDR1 MNHEY and CDR2 SMNVEV (reference sequence). In DNA form, the CDR3 reads TGTGCCAGCAGTTTAGGCGGAGTCGAAGCCTACGAGCAGTACTTC. It specifies CASSLGGVEAYEQYF.

This chain connects TRBV2 to TRBJ1-2; D perhaps matches TRBD1 (5 bases). V lost 4 bases, J lost 1 base, and 13 bases lay in between. The CDR3 sequence is 15 residues long. Looked up from germline, CDR1 is SNHLY and CDR2 is FYNNEI. CDR3 amino acids: CASSGRGGFNYGYTF. In DNA, the CDR3 is TGTGCCAGCAGTGGTAGGGGAGGGTTTAACTATGGCTACACCTTC.

The chain has TRBV27 and TRBJ2-3, with D perhaps TRBD1 (5 bases). Germline V lookup: CDR1 MNHEY, CDR2 SMNVEV (reference sequence). The CDR3 runs 15 residues. V was shortened by 3 bases and J by 1 base, with 11 bases between the two germline ends. The CDR3 sequence is CASSFRVRGTDTQYF. For the CDR3, the DNA is TGTGCCAGCAGTTTCAGGGTTCGTGGCACAGATACGCAGTATTTT.

This clone was found once. The chain recombines TRBV6-1 with TRBJ1-5; D possibly corresponds to TRBD1 (5 bases). Germline assignment: CDR1 MNHNS and CDR2 SASEGT. V gave up 4 bases and J gave up 3 bases, with 13 bases separating them. This CDR3 has 15 amino acids. This chain's CDR3 is CASSVFDSSNQPQHF. The CDR3 DNA reads TGTGCCAGCAGTGTATTCGACAGTTCCAATCAGCCCCAGCATTTT.

The gene calls are TRBV21-1 and TRBJ1-2; the D segment call TRBD1 is taken from the table without a DNA check. TRBV21-1 corresponds to a pseudogene. The CDR3 has 14 residues. The CDR3 DNA sequence: TGTGCCAGCAGCACCCGACAGTTTAACTATGGCTACACCTTC. Encoded protein: CASSTRQFNYGYTF.